This is a list of T cell receptor beta chains from one sample in a study of graft-versus-host responses after intestinal transplantation. Method: immunoSEQ multiplex PCR; TCRdb's copy keeps in-frame clones and lacks some. The sample records 77,000 or so clones, 80% to 95% being singletons. Sequencing used PBMCs, obtained 98 days after intestinal transplantation. These receptors all stem from a human patient who received an intestinal transplant, so some T cells may come from the graft donor. The CDR3 runs from the conserved cysteine through the conserved F or W. The D gene is left open where the match is weak. The listing skips clone size in some rows; elsewhere it reads once, few, many or a size class.

v_call	d_call	j_call	clone_size	cdr3_aa	cdr3_nt
TRBV6-5	-	TRBJ2-7	-	CASTQGGNEQYF	TGTGCCAGCACTCAAGGGGGGAATGAGCAGTACTTC
TRBV7-3	TRBD1	TRBJ2-5	-	CASSLPGQGAETQYF	TGTGCCAGCAGCTTACCGGGACAGGGGGCAGAGACCCAGTACTTC
TRBV6-5	TRBD1	TRBJ2-2	-	CASSYGGQGATGELFF	TGTGCCAGCAGTTACGGGGGACAGGGGGCCACCGGGGAGCTGTTTTTT
TRBV7-9	-	TRBJ1-5	-	CASSSQQGGFSNQPQHF	TGTGCCAGCAGTTCCCAACAGGGCGGGTTTAGCAATCAGCCCCAGCATTTT
TRBV4-1	-	TRBJ2-5	-	CASSQEISGTLQETQYF	TGCGCCAGCAGCCAAGAAATTTCGGGGACACTGCAAGAGACCCAGTACTTC
TRBV10-2	-	TRBJ1-5	-	CASSESTSNQPQHF	TGCGCCAGCAGTGAGTCCACTAGCAATCAGCCCCAGCATTTT
TRBV19	-	TRBJ2-2	-	CASTRSGAGELFF	TGTGCCAGCACCCGGTCAGGGGCCGGGGAGCTGTTTTTT
TRBV5-1	TRBD1	TRBJ2-3	-	CASSKGQADTQYF	TGCGCCAGCAGTAAAGGACAGGCAGATACGCAGTATTTT
TRBV11-2	-	TRBJ2-5	-	CASSTPTPQETQYF	TGTGCCAGCAGCACCCCGACCCCGCAAGAGACCCAGTACTTC
TRBV7-7	TRBD1	TRBJ2-5	once	CASSSGQGQETQYF	TGTGCCAGCAGCTCCGGACAGGGCCAAGAGACCCAGTACTTC
TRBV30	TRBD1	TRBJ1-1	-	CAWSVGLGTGYGSTEAFF	TGTGCCTGGAGTGTAGGCTTAGGGACAGGGTATGGGAGCACTGAAGCTTTCTTT
TRBV5-6	-	TRBJ1-1	-	CASSLGYGNTEAFF	TGTGCCAGCAGCTTGGGGTATGGGAACACTGAAGCTTTCTTT
TRBV29-1	-	TRBJ2-5	-	CSVQTGIETQYF	TGCAGCGTTCAAACAGGGATCGAGACCCAGTACTTC
TRBV5-4	TRBD2	TRBJ2-2	once	CASSFSGGASAGELFF	TGTGCCAGCAGCTTCAGCGGGGGGGCCTCAGCCGGGGAGCTGTTTTTT
TRBV6-5	TRBD2	TRBJ2-2	-	CASSYLSGGNTGELFF	TGTGCCAGCAGTTATCTTAGCGGGGGGAACACCGGGGAGCTGTTTTTT
TRBV5-5	-	TRBJ2-7	-	CASSFVTASYEQYF	TGTGCCAGCAGCTTTGTTACGGCCTCCTACGAGCAGTACTTC
TRBV2	-	TRBJ1-2	-	CASRTKNYGYTF	TGTGCCAGCAGAACAAAAAACTATGGCTACACCTTC
TRBV2	TRBD2	TRBJ2-5	once	CASSEARGGGSETQYF	TGTGCCAGCAGTGAAGCGCGCGGGGGGGGGTCAGAGACCCAGTACTTC
TRBV6-5	-	TRBJ1-1	-	CASSYSTTVNTEAFF	TGTGCCAGCAGTTACTCGACGACCGTGAACACTGAAGCTTTCTTT
TRBV6-5	-	TRBJ2-7	-	CASSYLAYEQYF	TGTGCCAGCAGTTATCTTGCCTACGAGCAGTACTTC
TRBV28	TRBD1	TRBJ2-7	-	CASALSGTAKYEQYF	TGTGCCAGCGCTTTATCCGGGACAGCAAAGTACGAGCAGTACTTC
TRBV5-1	-	TRBJ2-1	-	CASSLGQVSDNEQFF	TGCGCCAGCAGCTTGGGGCAGGTATCAGACAATGAGCAGTTCTTC
TRBV29-1	-	TRBJ2-7	-	CSVVQVSSYEQYF	TGCAGCGTTGTACAGGTGAGCTCCTACGAGCAGTACTTC
TRBV7-2	TRBD2	TRBJ2-1	-	CASSLSGLAGPISYNEQFF	TGTGCCAGCAGCTTGTCTGGGCTAGCGGGGCCGATCTCCTACAATGAGCAGTTCTTC
TRBV5-5	TRBD1	TRBJ1-2	-	CASSSKPGQGNGYTF	TGTGCCAGCAGCTCTAAACCGGGACAGGGAAATGGCTACACCTTC
TRBV14	-	TRBJ1-1	-	CASSQPQETPLNTEAFF	TGTGCCAGCAGCCAACCCCAAGAGACACCCTTGAACACTGAAGCTTTCTTT
TRBV7-9	-	TRBJ1-5	-	CASSLASNQPQHF	TGTGCCAGCAGCTTAGCGAGCAATCAGCCCCAGCATTTT
TRBV9	TRBD1	TRBJ1-2	-	CASSDDRDGYTF	TGTGCCAGCAGCGACGACAGGGACGGCTACACCTTC
TRBV7-9	TRBD2	TRBJ2-7	once	CASSLYLAGGPYEQYF	TGTGCCAGCAGCTTATATCTTGCGGGGGGGCCCTACGAGCAGTACTTC
TRBV6-5	-	TRBJ2-7	-	CASSYSGGPRYEQYF	TGTGCCAGCAGTTACTCGGGGGGGCCTAGGTACGAGCAGTACTTC
TRBV30	-	TRBJ1-1	-	CAWSVQGNTEAFF	TGTGCCTGGAGTGTACAGGGGAACACTGAAGCTTTCTTT
TRBV10-1	-	TRBJ2-2	-	CASSVRAPGELFF	TGCGCCAGCAGTGTCAGGGCCCCCGGGGAGCTGTTTTTT
TRBV11-2	-	TRBJ2-1	-	CASSLAGSFGYEQFF	TGTGCCAGCAGCTTAGCGGGGTCGTTCGGGTATGAGCAGTTCTTC
TRBV4-1	-	TRBJ1-1	-	CASSRYYRILRGMNTEAFF	TGCGCCAGCAGCAGATATTACAGGATATTACGGGGTATGAACACTGAAGCTTTCTTT
TRBV5-1	TRBD2	TRBJ2-5	-	CASSPGLGFEETQYF	TGCGCCAGCAGCCCGGGACTAGGATTTGAAGAGACCCAGTACTTC
TRBV6-5	-	TRBJ2-2	-	CASRDQGLYGELFF	TGTGCCAGCAGGGACCAGGGGCTGTACGGGGAGCTGTTTTTT
TRBV9	TRBD1	TRBJ1-6	-	CASSVGDRAIRSPLHF	TGTGCCAGCAGCGTAGGCGACAGGGCTATTCGATCACCCCTCCACTTT
TRBV18	-	TRBJ2-5	-	CASSLLIGETQYF	TGTGCCAGCTCACTACTCATCGGGGAGACCCAGTACTTC
TRBV5-4	-	TRBJ1-1	-	CASSLGTVNTEAFF	TGTGCCAGCAGCTTGGGGACAGTTAACACTGAAGCTTTCTTT
TRBV7-6	TRBD1	TRBJ1-2	-	CASSWETGDGYTF	TGTGCCAGCAGCTGGGAGACAGGGGATGGCTACACCTTC
TRBV5-1	-	TRBJ2-3	-	CASSLAEAVDTQYF	TGCGCCAGCAGCTTGGCGGAGGCTGTGGATACGCAGTATTTT
TRBV19	-	TRBJ1-5	-	CASSIDQVHNQPQHF	TGTGCCAGTAGTATAGATCAGGTTCACAATCAGCCCCAGCATTTT
TRBV5-8	-	TRBJ1-5	few	CASSLGYLGQPQHF	TGTGCCAGCAGCTTGGGGTATTTGGGTCAGCCCCAGCATTTT
TRBV6-5	TRBD1	TRBJ2-2	-	CASSFRTGQNTGELFF	TGTGCCAGCAGTTTCCGGACAGGCCAGAACACCGGGGAGCTGTTTTTT
TRBV28	TRBD1	TRBJ1-3	once	CASSDRVSGNTIYF	TGTGCCAGCAGTGACAGGGTATCCGGAAACACCATATATTTT
TRBV7-9	-	TRBJ2-5	-	CASSLSVQETQYF	TGTGCCAGCAGCTTGAGCGTACAAGAGACCCAGTACTTC
TRBV21-1	-	TRBJ2-1	-	CASSKDVSSYNEQFF	TGTGCCAGCAGCAAAGACGTCAGCTCCTACAATGAGCAGTTCTTC
TRBV30	-	TRBJ2-5	-	CAWGPRGARETQYF	TGTGCCTGGGGCCCTAGAGGGGCGAGAGAGACCCAGTACTTC
TRBV2	TRBD2	TRBJ2-3	-	CASRRTSGGTDTQYF	TGTGCCAGCAGGAGGACTAGCGGGGGCACAGATACGCAGTATTTT
TRBV5-6	-	TRBJ1-1	-	CASSLMGAGVAEAFF	TGTGCCAGCAGCTTGATGGGGGCAGGGGTCGCTGAAGCTTTCTTT
TRBV9	TRBD2	TRBJ2-5	-	CASSPRWGGWEETQYF	TGTGCCAGCAGCCCACGTTGGGGGGGGTGGGAAGAGACCCAGTACTTC
TRBV19	-	TRBJ2-3	-	CASSIIRSADTQYF	TGTGCCAGTAGTATAATCAGAAGCGCAGATACGCAGTATTTT
TRBV11-3	-	TRBJ2-1	-	CASSTSGEQFF	TGTGCCAGCAGCACAAGCGGCGAGCAGTTCTTC
TRBV4-1	TRBD1	TRBJ1-5	-	CASSQDPGQGGNQPQHF	TGCGCCAGCAGCCAAGACCCTGGACAGGGAGGCAATCAGCCCCAGCATTTT
TRBV19	-	TRBJ1-2	-	CASSIILQDRLYGYTF	TGTGCCAGTAGTATAATTTTACAGGACAGACTCTATGGCTACACCTTC